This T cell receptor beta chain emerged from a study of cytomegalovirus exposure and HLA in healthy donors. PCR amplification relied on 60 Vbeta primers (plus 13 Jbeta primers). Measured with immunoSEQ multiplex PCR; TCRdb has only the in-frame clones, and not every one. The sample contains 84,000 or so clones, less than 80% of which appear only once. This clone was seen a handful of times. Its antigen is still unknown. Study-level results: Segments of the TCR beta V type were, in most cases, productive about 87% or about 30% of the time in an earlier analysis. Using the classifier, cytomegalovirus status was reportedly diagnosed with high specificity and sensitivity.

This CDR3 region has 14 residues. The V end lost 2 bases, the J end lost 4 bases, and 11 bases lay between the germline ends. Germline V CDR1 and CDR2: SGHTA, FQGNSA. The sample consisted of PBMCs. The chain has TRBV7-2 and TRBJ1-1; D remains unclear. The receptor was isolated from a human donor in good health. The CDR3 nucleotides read TGTGCCAGCAGCTTAACTCCAAGAACCACTGAAGCTTTCTTT. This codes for CASSLTPRTTEAFF.